Detailed here is one T cell receptor beta chain. cDNA prepared by RNA extraction and subsequent reverse transcription served as the template for sequencing. TCRdb's copy holds only in-frame clones and misses some; the assay was immunoSEQ multiplex PCR. The data contain hundreds of thousands of clones, about 60% of them singletons. As for treatment: oral pan-JAK inhibitor, 5-10 mg twice daily. This entry comes from a study of CD8+ T cells in alopecia areata. V lost 0 bases to trimming and J lost 4 bases, with 10 bases between them. The CDR3 contains 14 residues. Per germline, CDR1 GTSNPN and CDR2 SVGIG (reference sequence).

The chain uses TRBV30 and TRBJ2-1, with D hard to call. The sequences come from CD4+ T cells sorted from blood, collected around week 52, from a patient treated with tofacitinib. The clonotype was recovered from a human donor with alopecia areata. In DNA form, the CDR3 reads TGTGCCTGGAGTGTTCTGTTTAGGTACAATGAGCAGTTCTTC. Its translation is CAWSVLFRYNEQFF.